Reported below is one T cell receptor beta chain. This record comes from a study of identical twins. V shed 4 bases and J shed 4 bases, with 14 bases lying between them. The CDR3 runs 15 residues. From germline, CDR1 is LNHDA and CDR2 SQIVND (reference sequence). TCRdb re-analysed the 5' RACE reads in MiXCR, keeping a single row per CDR3 protein. The table has 460,000 or so distinct CDR3 sequences, 14% seen once. This same sample was also part of a study on yellow fever vaccine responses in identical twins.

The clonotype originates from a woman aged 18-29 years in good health. The sequenced sample was CD4+ T cells sorted from blood. This chain connects TRBV19 to TRBJ2-1; tentatively, D is TRBD1 or TRBD2 (5 bases each). The CDR3 sequence is CASSTPGRRYNEQFF. The CDR3 DNA reads as TGTGCCAGTAGTACACCGGGACGGCGGTACAATGAGCAGTTCTTC.